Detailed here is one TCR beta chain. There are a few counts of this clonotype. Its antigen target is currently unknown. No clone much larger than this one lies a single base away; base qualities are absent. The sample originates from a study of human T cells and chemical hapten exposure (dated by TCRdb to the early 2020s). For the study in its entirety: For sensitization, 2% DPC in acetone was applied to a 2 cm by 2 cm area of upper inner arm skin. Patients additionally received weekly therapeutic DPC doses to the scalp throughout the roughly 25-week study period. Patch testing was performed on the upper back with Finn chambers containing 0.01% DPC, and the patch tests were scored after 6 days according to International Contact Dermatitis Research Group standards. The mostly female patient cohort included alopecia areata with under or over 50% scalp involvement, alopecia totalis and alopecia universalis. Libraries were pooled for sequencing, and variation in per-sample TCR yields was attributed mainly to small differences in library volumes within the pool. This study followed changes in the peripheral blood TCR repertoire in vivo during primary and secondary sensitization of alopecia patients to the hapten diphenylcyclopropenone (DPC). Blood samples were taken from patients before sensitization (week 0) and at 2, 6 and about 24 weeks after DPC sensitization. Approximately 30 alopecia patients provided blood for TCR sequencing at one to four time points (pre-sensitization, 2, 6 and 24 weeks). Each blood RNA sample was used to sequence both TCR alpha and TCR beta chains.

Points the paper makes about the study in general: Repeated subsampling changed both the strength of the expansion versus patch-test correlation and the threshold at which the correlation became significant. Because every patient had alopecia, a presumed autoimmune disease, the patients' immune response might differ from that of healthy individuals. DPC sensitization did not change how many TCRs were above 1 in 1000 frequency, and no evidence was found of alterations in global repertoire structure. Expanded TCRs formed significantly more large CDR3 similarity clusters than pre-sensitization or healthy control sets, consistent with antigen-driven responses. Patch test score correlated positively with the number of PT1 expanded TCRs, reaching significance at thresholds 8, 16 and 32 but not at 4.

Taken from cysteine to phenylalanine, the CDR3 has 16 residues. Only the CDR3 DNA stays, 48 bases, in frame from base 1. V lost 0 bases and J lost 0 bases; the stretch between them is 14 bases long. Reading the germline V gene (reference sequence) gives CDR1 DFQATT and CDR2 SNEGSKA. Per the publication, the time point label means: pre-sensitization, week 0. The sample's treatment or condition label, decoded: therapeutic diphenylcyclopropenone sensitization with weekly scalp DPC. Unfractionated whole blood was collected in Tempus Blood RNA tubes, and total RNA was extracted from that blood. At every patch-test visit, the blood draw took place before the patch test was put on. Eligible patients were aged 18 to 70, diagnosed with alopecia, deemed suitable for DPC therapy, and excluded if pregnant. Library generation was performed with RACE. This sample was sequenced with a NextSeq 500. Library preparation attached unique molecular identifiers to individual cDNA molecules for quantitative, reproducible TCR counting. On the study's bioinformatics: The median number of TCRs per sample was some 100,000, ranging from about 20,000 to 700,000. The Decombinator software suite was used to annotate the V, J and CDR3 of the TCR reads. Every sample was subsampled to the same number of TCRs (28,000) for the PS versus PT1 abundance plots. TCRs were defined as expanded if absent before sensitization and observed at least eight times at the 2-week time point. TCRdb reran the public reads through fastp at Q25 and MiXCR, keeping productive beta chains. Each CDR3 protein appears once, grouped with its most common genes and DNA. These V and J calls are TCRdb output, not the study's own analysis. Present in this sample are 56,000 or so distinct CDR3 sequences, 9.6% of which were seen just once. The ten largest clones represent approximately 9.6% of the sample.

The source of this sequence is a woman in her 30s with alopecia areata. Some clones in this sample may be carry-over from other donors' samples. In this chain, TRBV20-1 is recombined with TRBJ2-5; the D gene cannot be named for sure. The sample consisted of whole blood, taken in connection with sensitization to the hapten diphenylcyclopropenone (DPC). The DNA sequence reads TGCAGTGCTAGAGATAAGGCACATCAGTACCAAGAGACCCAGTACTTC. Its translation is CSARDKAHQYQETQYF.